Each of the 29 T cell receptor beta chains below was sequenced from the same sample in a study of shared clonotypes between healthy human individuals (TCRdb year 2020). Preparation of the library involved the immunoSEQ multiplex PCR assay. The table was pulled from immuneACCESS by TCRdb, which kept in-frame rearrangements only. Such tables lose some clones; where checked, under half of the loss comes from unresolved V genes, and the rest has no known cause. The sample records fewer than 850,000 clones, roughly 70% of which are singletons. Less than 2% of the sample goes to the ten largest clones. The specimen was memory CD4+ T cells sorted from blood. Reading the label with the study, this specimen's cell subset or site is: CD45RA-negative fraction. These TCRs come from a woman aged 25-40 years in good health.

J is TRBJ2-7 and V is TRBV19; 7 nucleotides match TRBD2. Losses at the gene ends were 7 bases for V and 3 bases for J; bases not matched to a gene: 6. The CDR3 sequence is 13 residues long. The germline CDR1 and CDR2 sequences are LNHDA and SQIVND (reference sequence). The CDR3 sequence is CASNGGGRYEQYF. The CDR3, as DNA: TGTGCCAGTAATGGGGGAGGGCGCTACGAGCAGTACTTC.

V usage is TRBV5-1 and J usage is TRBJ2-1, with 8 bases lining up with TRBD2. CDR1 is SGHRS, CDR2 YFSETQ, per germline. The CDR3 covers 15 residues. V dropped 1 base and J dropped 5; count of bases not matched to a gene: 5. CDR3 amino acids: CASSLYPGGHNEQFF. The CDR3 bases are TGCGCCAGCAGCTTGTATCCGGGAGGGCACAATGAGCAGTTCTTC. Together with reference TRBV5-1 and TRBJ2-1, the CDR3 gives the full variable domain: KAGVTQTPRYLIKTRGQQVTLSCSPISGHRSVSWYQQTPGQGLQFLFEYFSETQRNKGNFPGRFSGRQFSNSRSEMNVSTLELGDSALYLCASSLYPGGHNEQFFGPGTRLTVL.

The chain combines TRBV6-4 with TRBJ2-1; tentatively, D is TRBD2 (6 bases). V dropped 10 bases and J dropped 4 bases, with 20 bases sitting between them. This CDR3 has 15 residues. Per germline, CDR1 MRHNA and CDR2 SNTAGT. The CDR3 DNA reads TGTGCCACCCGGCTGGCGGGAAGTCCTTACAATGAGCAGTTCTTC. It codes for CATRLAGSPYNEQFF.

The chain joins TRBV28 to TRBJ2-3, with a weak D call TRBD1 (5 bases). The germline CDR1 and CDR2 sequences are MDHEN and SYDVKM. V lost 7 bases to trimming and J lost 1 base, with 12 bases between them. The CDR3 is 14 amino acids. The CDR3 DNA reads TGTGCCAGCAACCCGGACACACGCACAGATACGCAGTATTTT. It codes for CASNPDTRTDTQYF.

The chain is built from TRBV6-5 and TRBJ2-3; maybe TRBD2 (5 bases). V was trimmed by 5 bases and J by 5 bases, leaving 5 bases between them. This CDR3 is built from 11 residues. Germline loops: CDR1 MNHEY, CDR2 SVGAGI. In DNA form, the CDR3 reads TGTGCCAGCAGTGGGAGAGATACGCAGTATTTT. Protein: CASSGRDTQYF.

This clone was detected many times. V and J are TRBV19 and TRBJ2-3; D uncertain. This CDR3 is 14 amino acids long. CDR1 and CDR2 from the germline V gene are LNHDA and SQIVND (reference sequence). V was clipped by 3 bases and J by 2 bases, with 9 bases between them. The CDR3 region is CASSIAALTDTQYF. DNA for the CDR3: TGTGCCAGTAGTATTGCCGCCCTCACAGATACGCAGTATTTT.

As concerns this clone: The sample has other DNA sequences that encode this CDR3 too. The V call is TRBV19, the J call TRBJ1-3, with TRBD1 matching 7 bases. CDR3 size: 16 residues. The germline CDR1 and CDR2 sequences are LNHDA and SQIVND (reference sequence). V lost 4 bases to trimming and J lost 0 bases; unmatched junction nucleotides: 6. CDR3 sequence reads: CASSTPGQSSGNTIYF. DNA of the CDR3: TGTGCCAGTAGTACTCCGGGACAGAGCTCTGGAAACACCATATATTTT.

The gene calls are TRBV28 and TRBJ2-7; 9 positions agree with TRBD1. Germline CDR1 is MDHEN and CDR2 is SYDVKM. J gave up 5 bases and V 6 bases, and 11 bases lay outside the gene matches. The CDR3 is 15 amino acids. DNA for the CDR3: TGTGCCAGCAGGCCGGAGGGACAGGGCGTCCACGAGCAGTACTTC. Translation gives CASRPEGQGVHEQYF.

This clone was seen a few times. Other nucleotide sequences in the sample specify the same CDR3. This chain connects TRBV7-2 to TRBJ1-5; a weak D match, TRBD1 (6 bases). The germline CDR1 and CDR2 sequences are SGHTA and FQGNSA. Trimming took 1 base from V and 0 from J, leaving 7 bases between them. The CDR3 runs 15 residues. The CDR3 region has the DNA TGTGCCAGCAGCTTAGTAGGGGGTAGCAATCAGCCCCAGCATTTT. It is translated as CASSLVGGSNQPQHF.

This clone was seen a handful of times. This chain connects TRBV5-1 to TRBJ2-2; the match to TRBD1 covers 9 bases. The germline V gene encodes CDR1 SGHRS and CDR2 YFSETQ. This CDR3 region has 16 residues. Trimming at V came to 7 bases and at J to 0 bases, leaving 7 bases not matched to a gene. CDR3 nucleotide sequence: TGCGCCAGCGGACTGCGGGACAGGGCGAACACCGGGGAGCTGTTTTTT. It specifies CASGLRDRANTGELFF.

The chain couples TRBV11-3 to TRBJ2-2; D unresolved. Trimming removed 1 base from V and 4 bases from J, with 13 bases in between. The germline V gene has CDR1 SGHNT and CDR2 YENEEA. There are 16 residues in the CDR3. In nucleotides, the CDR3 is TGTGCCAGCAGCTTAGTCGCAGACCTGAGCACCGGGGAGCTGTTTTTT. Amino acids: CASSLVADLSTGELFF.

The rearrangement joins TRBV7-2 to TRBJ1-1; 9 bases fit TRBD1. CDR1 SGHTA and CDR2 FQGNSA come from the germline V gene. The CDR3 consists of 15 residues. V shed 5 bases and J 10 bases; nucleotides not matched to a gene: 14. DNA for the CDR3: TGTGCCAGCAGCCCGGACCCGGGACAGGGCGGCAGAGCTTTCTTT. It yields the protein CASSPDPGQGGRAFF. The full variable domain, its missing parts supplied by reference TRBV7-2 and TRBJ1-1, is GAGVSQSPSNKVTEKGKDVELRCDPISGHTALYWYRQSLGQGLEFLIYFQGNSAPDKSGLPSDRFSAERTGGSVSTLTIQRTQQEDSAVYLCASSPDPGQGGRAFFGQGTRLTVV.

V is TRBV19 and J is TRBJ2-2, with 8 bases matching TRBD1. The junction had 17 bases not matched to a gene; V was cut back by 7 bases and J by 4 bases. This CDR3 is built from 18 residues. Germline V gene data show CDR1 as LNHDA and CDR2 as SQIVND (reference sequence). The CDR3 coding sequence is TGTGCCAGTATTAGGCCTGGCAGGGGGCTTATGAGCACCGGGGAGCTGTTTTTT. This gives the protein CASIRPGRGLMSTGELFF.

The chain links TRBV7-9 to TRBJ2-1, with unresolved D. Looked up from germline, CDR1 is SEHNR and CDR2 is FQNEAQ (reference sequence). The ends were cut back, 6 bases at V and 0 bases at J, with 12 bases in the middle. This CDR3 has 15 residues. CDR3 sequence reads: CASRSVPPSYNEQFF. The CDR3 DNA reads as TGTGCCAGCAGGTCCGTCCCCCCCTCCTACAATGAGCAGTTCTTC.

The CDR3 reads CATSRDPVSGETQYF. CDR3 coding DNA: TGTGCCACCAGCAGAGATCCAGTAAGCGGGGAGACCCAGTACTTC. The rearrangement uses TRBV15 and TRBJ2-5; possibly TRBD2 for D (6 bases). CDR3 length: 15 residues. Germline lookup yields CDR1 LNHNV and CDR2 YYDKDF (reference sequence). V lost 0 bases, J lost 5 bases, and 13 bases lay in between.

The chain is built from TRBV5-1 and TRBJ2-3; weak D call: TRBD1 (5 bases). The germline V gene encodes CDR1 SGHRS and CDR2 YFSETQ. The V and J ends lost 0 bases and 3 bases respectively, with 14 bases between them. The CDR3 is 16 amino acids. The CDR3 region is CASSLAVGASTDTQYF. The CDR3 DNA reads as TGCGCCAGCAGCTTGGCGGTTGGGGCTTCGACAGATACGCAGTATTTT.

This rearrangement joins TRBV7-9 to TRBJ1-1; no clear D. V lost 1 base, J lost 7 bases, and 13 bases lay in between. The CDR3 consists of 14 residues. In germline, CDR1 is SEHNR, CDR2 FQNEAQ (reference sequence). CDR3 sequence: CASSLDGGKGEAFF. The CDR3 region has the DNA TGTGCCAGCAGCTTAGACGGTGGGAAGGGTGAAGCTTTCTTT.

The chain employs TRBV6-4 and TRBJ1-1; D perhaps matches TRBD1 (5 bases). The CDR3 loop spans 13 amino acids. Germline CDR1 MRHNA, CDR2 SNTAGT. V lost 11 bases, J lost 1 base, and 14 bases lay in between. The CDR3 loop reads CAAPGTRNTEAFF. The CDR3 DNA reads TGTGCCGCGCCAGGGACGAGGAACACTGAAGCTTTCTTT.

J is TRBJ2-3 and V is TRBV29-1; 10 bases are shared with TRBD2. There are 14 residues in the CDR3. Trimming at V came to 3 bases and at J to 4 bases, leaving 4 bases not matched to a gene. Germline assignment: CDR1 SQVTM and CDR2 ANQGSEA. CDR3 residues: CSVEPSGSSDTQYF. The CDR3, as DNA: TGCAGCGTTGAGCCTAGCGGGAGCTCAGATACGCAGTATTTT.

The gene calls are TRBV5-1 and TRBJ1-4; 7 positions match TRBD1. Germline CDR1 SGHRS, CDR2 YFSETQ. The CDR3 covers 16 residues. J gave up 7 bases and V 4 bases, and 13 bases lay outside the gene matches. The CDR3: CASSPQPGQKGEKLFF. For the CDR3, the DNA is TGCGCCAGCAGCCCACAACCGGGACAGAAAGGTGAAAAACTGTTTTTT.

This clone showed up many times. This sequence joins TRBV12-2 and TRBJ1-3; TRBD1, the table's D call, was not compared with the DNA. TRBV12-2 is listed as a pseudogene. The CDR3 contains 14 residues. The CDR3 bases are TGTGCAAGTCCCTTTGGCAACTCTGGAAACACCATATATTTT. It encodes CASPFGNSGNTIYF.

This chain joins TRBV28 and TRBJ2-1, with D possibly being TRBD2 (5 bases). CDR3 length: 16 amino acids. Germline assignment: CDR1 MDHEN and CDR2 SYDVKM. V was cut by 5 bases and J by 5 bases, with 19 bases left in between. CDR3 in amino acids: CASSRPGGNNDNEQFF. CDR3 bases: TGTGCCAGCAGTCGTCCCGGAGGCAACAACGACAATGAGCAGTTCTTC.

The chain links TRBV5-5 to TRBJ1-5; no firm D call. CDR1 and CDR2 from the germline V gene are SGHKS and YYEKEE (reference sequence). This CDR3 region has 14 residues. Trimming cost V 4 bases and J 2 bases, with 10 bases left between them. CDR3 nucleotides: TGTGCCAGCAGCCAAGCATCGGGCAATCAGCCCCAGCATTTT. It yields the protein CASSQASGNQPQHF.

This clone was seen more than once but under ten times. The chain combines TRBV9 with TRBJ1-1; no firm D call. CDR3 length: 14 residues. From germline, CDR1 is SGDLS and CDR2 YYNGEE. Trimming shortened V by 0 bases and J by 3 bases, and 9 bases separated the two germline ends. In DNA form, the CDR3 reads TGTGCCAGCAGCGTAGGCGGCACCGACACTGAAGCTTTCTTT. Translation gives CASSVGGTDTEAFF.

The table lists this clone with a few counts. The genes are TRBV6-6 and TRBJ2-7; 7 bases agree with TRBD1. With 4 bases clipped from V and 3 bases from J, the junction kept 12 bases outside the gene matches. The CDR3 sequence is 16 residues long. Germline V lookup: CDR1 MNHNY, CDR2 SVGAGI (reference sequence). CDR3 nucleotides: TGTGCCAGCAGTTCCAAAACGGGACAGTTAAACTACGAGCAGTACTTC. This gives the protein CASSSKTGQLNYEQYF.

With respect to this clone: The sample carries other DNA sequences with the same CDR3. V and J are TRBV6-1 and TRBJ2-5; no clear D. The CDR3 consists of 11 residues. Trimming took 5 bases from V and 4 from J, leaving 5 bases between them. Germline CDR1 is MNHNS and CDR2 is SASEGT. The CDR3 sequence: CASSPLETQYF. The DNA of the CDR3 is TGTGCCAGCAGTCCACTAGAGACCCAGTACTTC.

For this clone: This CDR3 is also generated by other DNA sequences in the sample. This CDR3 reads CASSATGGQGHYEQYF. The DNA of the CDR3 is TGTGCCAGCAGCGCCACGGGGGGACAGGGCCACTACGAGCAGTACTTC. This rearrangement joins TRBV4-2 to TRBJ2-7; 9 nucleotides line up with TRBD1. V lost 5 bases, J lost 3 bases, and 11 bases stayed unmatched. Germline loops: CDR1 LGHNA, CDR2 YNFKEQ. The CDR3 consists of 16 residues.

V gene TRBV5-1 combines with J gene TRBJ2-5, with 7 bases aligning to TRBD1. Germline CDR1 is SGHRS and CDR2 is YFSETQ. The CDR3 totals 16 residues. The ends lost 2 bases at V and 7 bases at J; junction bases unmatched: 14. The CDR3 here is CASSLGSTGWYGTQYF. As DNA, the CDR3 is TGCGCCAGCAGCTTAGGCTCGACAGGGTGGTATGGGACCCAGTACTTC.

The V and J genes are TRBV10-3 and TRBJ2-5, with D perhaps matching TRBD1 or TRBD2 (6 bases each). V was cut by 3 bases and J by 5 bases, with 16 bases left in between. The V gene's germline CDR1 is ENHRY and CDR2 SYGVKD. CDR3 size: 15 residues. CDR3 nucleotide sequence: TGTGCCATCAGTGAAGGGACTCAAGGGGGGGAGACCCAGTACTTC. Its translation: CAISEGTQGGETQYF.